These 3 T cell receptor beta chains came from one sample sequenced in a study of blood T cell repertoires in COVID-19. Sequencing was performed with immunoSEQ multiplex PCR; in TCRdb, only in-frame clones are kept and a portion is missing. There are around 210,000 clones in the sample; 65% to 90% occur only once, and roughly 13% lies in the top ten. Material: peripheral blood. The receptors derive from a human donor in a cohort sampled during active COVID-19.

This CDR3 is CASSQEGGLAGATAYF. Here the CDR3 DNA reads TGCGCCAGCAGCCAAGAGGGTGGACTAGCGGGAGCCACCGCGTACTTC. V is TRBV4-1 and J is TRBJ2-7, with 13 positions matching TRBD2. Germline loops: CDR1 MGHRA, CDR2 YSYEKL. With V trimmed by 0 bases and J by 12 bases, 11 bases remained unmatched. CDR3 size: 16 residues.

This clone was seen more than once but under ten times. The chain is built from TRBV27 and TRBJ1-6; D might be TRBD1 (6 bases). The germline V and J ends were trimmed by 3 bases and 8 bases, with 14 bases remaining between them. Per germline, CDR1 MNHEY and CDR2 SMNVEV (reference sequence). The CDR3 covers 15 residues. Written as DNA, the CDR3 is TGTGCCAGCAGTTTGGACAGAATCGTAGATTCACCCCTCCACTTT. Amino acids: CASSLDRIVDSPLHF.

The gene calls are TRBV12-5 and TRBJ1-3, with 8 positions matching TRBD1. CDR1 and CDR2 from the germline V gene are LGHNT and FRNRAP. This CDR3 has 15 amino acids. J was trimmed by 8 bases and V by 1 base; bases with no gene match: 7. The CDR3 DNA reads TGTGCTAGTGGTTTGGGTAATCAGGGGGCGTACACCATATATTTT. Translating it yields CASGLGNQGAYTIYF.